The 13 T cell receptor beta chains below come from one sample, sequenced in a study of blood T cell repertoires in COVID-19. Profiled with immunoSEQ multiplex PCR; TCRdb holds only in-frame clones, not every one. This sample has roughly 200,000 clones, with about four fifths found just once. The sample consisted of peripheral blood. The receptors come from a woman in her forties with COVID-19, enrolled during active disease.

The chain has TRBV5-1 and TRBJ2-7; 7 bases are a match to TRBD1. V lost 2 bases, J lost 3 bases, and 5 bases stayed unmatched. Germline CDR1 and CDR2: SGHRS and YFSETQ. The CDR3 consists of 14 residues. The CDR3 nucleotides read TGCGCCAGCAGCTTATGGACAGGAAACTACGAGCAGTACTTC. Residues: CASSLWTGNYEQYF.

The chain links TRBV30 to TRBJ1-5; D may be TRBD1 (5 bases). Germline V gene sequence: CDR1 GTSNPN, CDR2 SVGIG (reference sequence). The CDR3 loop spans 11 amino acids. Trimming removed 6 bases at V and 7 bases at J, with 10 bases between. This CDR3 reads CACGGDQPQHF. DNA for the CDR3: TGTGCCTGCGGGGGAGACCAGCCCCAGCATTTT.

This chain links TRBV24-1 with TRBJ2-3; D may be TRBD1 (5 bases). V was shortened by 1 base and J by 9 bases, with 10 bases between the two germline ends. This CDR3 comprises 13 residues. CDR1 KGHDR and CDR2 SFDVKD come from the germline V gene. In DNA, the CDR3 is TGTGCCACCAGTGATTTTCGGCAGGGAACGCAGTATTTT. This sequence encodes CATSDFRQGTQYF.

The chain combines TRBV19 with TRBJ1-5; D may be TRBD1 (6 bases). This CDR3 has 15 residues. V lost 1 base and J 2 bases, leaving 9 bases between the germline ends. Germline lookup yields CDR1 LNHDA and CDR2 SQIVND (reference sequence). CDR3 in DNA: TGTGCCAGTAGTATAGTGTCAGGGGGCAATCAGCCCCAGCATTTT. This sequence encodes CASSIVSGGNQPQHF.

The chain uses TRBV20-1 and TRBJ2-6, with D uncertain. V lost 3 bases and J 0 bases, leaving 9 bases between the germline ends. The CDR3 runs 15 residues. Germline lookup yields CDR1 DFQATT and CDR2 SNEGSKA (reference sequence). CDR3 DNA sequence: TGCAGTGCTAGTTCACAGAGCTCTGGGGCCAACGTCCTGACTTTC. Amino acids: CSASSQSSGANVLTF.

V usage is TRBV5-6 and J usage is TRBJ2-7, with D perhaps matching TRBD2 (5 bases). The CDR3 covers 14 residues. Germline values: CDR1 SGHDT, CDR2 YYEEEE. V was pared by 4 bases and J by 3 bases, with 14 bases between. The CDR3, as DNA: TGTGCCAGCAGCCTCCGGGGTAGGTTCTACGAGCAGTACTTC. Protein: CASSLRGRFYEQYF.

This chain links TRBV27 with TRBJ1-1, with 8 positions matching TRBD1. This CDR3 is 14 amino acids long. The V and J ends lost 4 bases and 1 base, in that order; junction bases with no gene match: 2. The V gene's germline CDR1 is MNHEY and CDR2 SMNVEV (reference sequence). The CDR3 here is CASSSGTGNTEAFF. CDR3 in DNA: TGTGCCAGCAGTTCTGGGACAGGGAACACTGAAGCTTTCTTT.

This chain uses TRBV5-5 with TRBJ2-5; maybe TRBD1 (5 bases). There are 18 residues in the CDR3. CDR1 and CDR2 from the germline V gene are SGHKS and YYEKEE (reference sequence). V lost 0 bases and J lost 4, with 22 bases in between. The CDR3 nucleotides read TGTGCCAGCAGCTTGGGGTTGGGGCAGGGTGATATGAGAGAGACCCAGTACTTC. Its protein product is CASSLGLGQGDMRETQYF.

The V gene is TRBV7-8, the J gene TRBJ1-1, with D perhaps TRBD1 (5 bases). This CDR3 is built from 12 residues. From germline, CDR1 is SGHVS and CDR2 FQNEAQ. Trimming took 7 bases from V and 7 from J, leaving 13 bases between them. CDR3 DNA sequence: TGTGCCAGCAATATGGGGGGATTTGAAGCTTTCTTT. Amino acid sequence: CASNMGGFEAFF.

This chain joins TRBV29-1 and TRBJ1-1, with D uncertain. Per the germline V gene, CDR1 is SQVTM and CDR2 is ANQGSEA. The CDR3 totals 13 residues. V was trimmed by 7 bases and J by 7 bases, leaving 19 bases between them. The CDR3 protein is CSAGSTVDLEAFF. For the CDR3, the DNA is TGCAGCGCCGGGAGTACAGTCGACCTTGAAGCTTTCTTT.

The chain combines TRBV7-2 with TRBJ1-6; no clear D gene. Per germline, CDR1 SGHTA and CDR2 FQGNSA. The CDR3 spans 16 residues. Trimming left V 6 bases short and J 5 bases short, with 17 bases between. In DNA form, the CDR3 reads TGTGCCAGCAGTCGAAGATGGTCCGGGAATAATTCACCCCTCCACTTT. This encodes CASSRRWSGNNSPLHF.

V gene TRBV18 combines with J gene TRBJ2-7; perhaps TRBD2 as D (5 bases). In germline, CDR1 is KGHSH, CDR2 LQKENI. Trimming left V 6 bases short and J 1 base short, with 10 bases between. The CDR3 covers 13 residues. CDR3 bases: TGTGCCAGCTCCCTCTCGGGGTCCTACGAGCAGTACTTC. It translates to CASSLSGSYEQYF. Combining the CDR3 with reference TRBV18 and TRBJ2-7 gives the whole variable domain NAGVMQNPRHLVRRRGQEARLRCSPMKGHSHVYWYRQLPEEGLKFMVYLQKENIIDESGMPKERFSAEFPKEGPSILRIQQVVRGDSAAYFCASSLSGSYEQYFGPGTRLTVT.

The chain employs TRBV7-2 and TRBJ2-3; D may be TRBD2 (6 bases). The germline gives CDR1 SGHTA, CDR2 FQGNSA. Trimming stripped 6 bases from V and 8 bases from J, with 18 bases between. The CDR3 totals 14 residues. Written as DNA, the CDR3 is TGTGCCAGCAGTACCGGGACGCTTAGCGGTACGCAGTATTTT. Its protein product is CASSTGTLSGTQYF.